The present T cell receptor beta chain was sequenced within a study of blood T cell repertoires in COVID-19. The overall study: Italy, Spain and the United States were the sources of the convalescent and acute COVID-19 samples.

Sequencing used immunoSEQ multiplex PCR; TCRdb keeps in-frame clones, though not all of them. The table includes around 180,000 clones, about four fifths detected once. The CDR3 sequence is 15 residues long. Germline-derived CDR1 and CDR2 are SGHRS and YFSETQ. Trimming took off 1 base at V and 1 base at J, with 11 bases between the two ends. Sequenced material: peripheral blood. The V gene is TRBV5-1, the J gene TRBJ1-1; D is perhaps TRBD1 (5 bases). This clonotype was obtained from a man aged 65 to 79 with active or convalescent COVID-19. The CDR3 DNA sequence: TGCGCCAGCAGCTTGTGGGGGGACCGGAACACTGAAGCTTTCTTT. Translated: CASSLWGDRNTEAFF.